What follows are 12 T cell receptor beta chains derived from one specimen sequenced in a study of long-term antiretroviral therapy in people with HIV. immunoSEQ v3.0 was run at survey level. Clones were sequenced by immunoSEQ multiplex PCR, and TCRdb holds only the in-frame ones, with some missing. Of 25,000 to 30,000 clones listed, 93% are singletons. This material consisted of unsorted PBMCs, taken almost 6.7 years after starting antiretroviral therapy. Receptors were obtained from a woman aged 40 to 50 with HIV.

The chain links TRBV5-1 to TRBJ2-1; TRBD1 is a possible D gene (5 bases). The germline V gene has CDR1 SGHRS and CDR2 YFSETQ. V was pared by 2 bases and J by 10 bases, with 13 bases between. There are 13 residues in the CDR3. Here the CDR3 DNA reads TGCGCCAGCAGCTTAACGGGCGCAGGGGAGCAGTTCTTC. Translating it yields CASSLTGAGEQFF.

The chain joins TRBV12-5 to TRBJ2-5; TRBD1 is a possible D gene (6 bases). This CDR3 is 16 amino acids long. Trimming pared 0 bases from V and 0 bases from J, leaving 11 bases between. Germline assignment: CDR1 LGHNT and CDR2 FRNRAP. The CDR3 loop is CASGLVQGRNQETQYF. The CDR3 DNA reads TGTGCTAGTGGTTTGGTACAGGGAAGAAACCAAGAGACCCAGTACTTC.

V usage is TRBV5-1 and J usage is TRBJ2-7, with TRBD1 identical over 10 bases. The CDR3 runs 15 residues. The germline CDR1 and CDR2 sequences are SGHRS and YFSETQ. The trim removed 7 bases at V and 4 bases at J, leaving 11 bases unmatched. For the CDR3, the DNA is TGCGCCAGCTTCGGAGGGACAGGGGACGTATACGAGCAGTACTTC. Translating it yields CASFGGTGDVYEQYF.

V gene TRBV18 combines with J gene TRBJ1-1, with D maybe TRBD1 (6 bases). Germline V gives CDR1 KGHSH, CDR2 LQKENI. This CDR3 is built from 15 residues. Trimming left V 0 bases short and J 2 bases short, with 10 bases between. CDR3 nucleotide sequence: TGTGCCAGCTCACCACCGCGGGGGCAAAACACTGAAGCTTTCTTT. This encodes CASSPPRGQNTEAFF.

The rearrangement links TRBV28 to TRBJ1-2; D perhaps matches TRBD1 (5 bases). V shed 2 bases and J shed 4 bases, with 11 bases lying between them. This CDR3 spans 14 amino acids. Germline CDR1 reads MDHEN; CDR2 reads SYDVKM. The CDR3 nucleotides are TGTGCCAGCAGTTTAGGGGCGCAGATCTATGGCTACACCTTC. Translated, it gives CASSLGAQIYGYTF.

The CDR3, as DNA: TGTGCCAGCAGCTACCTGGACAGGGACACTGAAGCTTTCTTT. It yields the protein CASSYLDRDTEAFF. The J gene is TRBJ1-1, the V gene TRBV9, with TRBD1 matching 8 bases. The CDR3 runs 14 residues. Per the germline V gene, CDR1 is SGDLS and CDR2 is YYNGEE. The V segment lost 4 bases and the J segment 3 bases; nucleotides outside the gene matches: 5.

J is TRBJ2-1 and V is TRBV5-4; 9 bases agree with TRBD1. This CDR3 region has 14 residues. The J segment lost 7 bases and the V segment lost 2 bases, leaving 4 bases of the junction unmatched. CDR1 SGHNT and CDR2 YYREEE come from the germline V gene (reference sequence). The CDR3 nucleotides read TGTGCCAGCAGCTTCCGGGACAGGGTGAATGAGCAGTTCTTC. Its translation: CASSFRDRVNEQFF.

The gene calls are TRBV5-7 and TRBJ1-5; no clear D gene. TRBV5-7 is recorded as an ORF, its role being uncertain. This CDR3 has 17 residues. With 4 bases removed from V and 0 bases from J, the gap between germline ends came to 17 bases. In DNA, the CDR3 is TGTGCCAGCAGCCAGTTCGGGTATGAGGATAGCAATCAGCCCCAGCATTTT. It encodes CASSQFGYEDSNQPQHF.

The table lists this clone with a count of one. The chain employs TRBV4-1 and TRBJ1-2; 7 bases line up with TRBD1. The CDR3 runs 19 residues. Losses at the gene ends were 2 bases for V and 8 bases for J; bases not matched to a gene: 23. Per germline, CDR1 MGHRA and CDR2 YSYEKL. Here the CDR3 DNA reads TGCGCCAGCAGCCAACTTGATATGGGTTTTGTCAGGGGGGCGGAAGGCTACACCTTC. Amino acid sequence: CASSQLDMGFVRGAEGYTF.

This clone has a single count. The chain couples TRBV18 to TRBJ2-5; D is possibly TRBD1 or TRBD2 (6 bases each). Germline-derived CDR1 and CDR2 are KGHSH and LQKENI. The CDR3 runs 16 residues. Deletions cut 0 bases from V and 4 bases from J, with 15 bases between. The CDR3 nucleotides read TGTGCCAGCTCACCACCGTCCAGGGGAGGTGGAGAGACCCAGTACTTC. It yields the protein CASSPPSRGGGETQYF.

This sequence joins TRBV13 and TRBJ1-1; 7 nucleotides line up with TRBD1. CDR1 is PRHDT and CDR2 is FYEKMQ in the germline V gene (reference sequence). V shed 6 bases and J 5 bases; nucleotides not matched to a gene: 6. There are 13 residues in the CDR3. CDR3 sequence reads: CASRGRGATEAFF. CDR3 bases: TGTGCCAGCAGAGGCAGGGGGGCTACTGAAGCTTTCTTT.

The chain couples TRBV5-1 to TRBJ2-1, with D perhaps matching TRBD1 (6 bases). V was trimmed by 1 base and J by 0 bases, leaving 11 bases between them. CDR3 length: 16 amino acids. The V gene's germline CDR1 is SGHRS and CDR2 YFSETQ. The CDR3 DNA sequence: TGCGCCAGCAGCTTGCAAACAGGGAGCTCCTACAATGAGCAGTTCTTC. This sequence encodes CASSLQTGSSYNEQFF.